Presented here are 5 T cell receptor beta chains from one specimen sequenced in a study of blood T cells in healthy people across ages (dated by TCRdb to about 2015). Receptor amplification or capture employed 5' RACE. TCRdb names Illumina HiSeq 2500 as the instrument used. A second PCR of roughly 7 to 11 cycles was performed with a sample-barcoded 5' primer and a J-beta primer mix. TCRdb redid the processing of the public reads, applying fastp at Q25 and MiXCR, and retained in-frame beta chains. Each CDR3 protein gets just one entry, which takes the most common genes and DNA from the rows behind it. The sample table holds about 970,000 distinct CDR3 sequences, of which roughly half were seen once. Clones ranked in the top ten supply about a fifth of the sample. The source material was blood. These receptors were taken from a woman aged 55-69 years in good health.

This chain links TRBV28 with TRBJ2-3, with a tentative D call TRBD2 (5 bases). Germline V gene lookup returns CDR1 MDHEN and CDR2 SYDVKM. The CDR3 is made up of 15 amino acids. The germline V and J ends were trimmed by 7 bases and 0 bases, with 14 bases remaining between them. The CDR3: CASTPNGISTDTQYF. CDR3 nucleotides: TGTGCCAGCACTCCGAACGGGATTAGCACAGATACGCAGTATTTT.

J is TRBJ1-2 and V is TRBV12-3 or TRBV12-4; the D is unclear. With 5 bases removed from V and 5 bases from J, the gap between germline ends came to 12 bases. The length of the CDR3 is 13 residues. The CDR3: CASSLIATYGYTF. Written as DNA, the CDR3 is TGTGCCAGCAGTCTCATAGCCACTTATGGCTACACCTTC.

The V call is TRBV2, the J call TRBJ2-7, with D maybe TRBD1 (6 bases). Trimming stripped 6 bases from V and 1 base from J, with 16 bases between. This CDR3 has 15 amino acids. Per the germline V gene, CDR1 is SNHLY and CDR2 is FYNNEI. The CDR3 sequence is CASRSGESISYEQYF. CDR3 coding DNA: TGTGCCAGCAGGTCAGGGGAGAGTATATCCTACGAGCAGTACTTC.

The genes are TRBV3-1 and TRBJ2-5; D is unresolved. This CDR3 spans 14 amino acids. Germline V gives CDR1 LGHDT, CDR2 YNNKEL (reference sequence). V lost 0 bases to trimming and J lost 5 bases, with 10 bases between them. The CDR3 DNA reads TGTGCCAGCAGCCAAGATGCAAGGCAGGAGACCCAGTACTTC. Residues: CASSQDARQETQYF.

The rearrangement links TRBV12-3 or TRBV12-4 to TRBJ2-3, with TRBD2 as a possible D gene (5 bases). The V gene lost 6 bases and the J gene lost 6 bases, with 10 bases spanning the gap. The CDR3 is made up of 12 amino acids. CDR3 DNA: TGTGCCAGCAGAGGACTCCCCGATACGCAGTATTTT. Translating gives CASRGLPDTQYF.